Following are 6 T cell receptor beta chains from one sample sequenced in a study of cytomegalovirus exposure and HLA in healthy donors. PCR was performed using 60 Vbeta and 13 Jbeta primers. Sequencing used immunoSEQ multiplex PCR; TCRdb keeps in-frame clones, though not all of them. The repertoire holds some 120,000 clones, with around 80% as singletons. Source material: PBMCs. The receptors come from a human donor in good health.

The chain is built from TRBV11-2 and TRBJ2-5, with a possible D match to TRBD2 (5 bases). V was cut by 1 base and J by 2 bases, with 14 bases left in between. Germline V CDR1 and CDR2: SGHAT, FQNNGV. This CDR3 comprises 16 residues. CDR3 nucleotide sequence: TGTGCCAGCAGCTTAGGAGGCCTAGCCGTACAAGAGACCCAGTACTTC. Encoded protein: CASSLGGLAVQETQYF.

The CDR3 loop is CASSLDTGGVIYGYTF. CDR3 nucleotides: TGTGCCAGCAGCTTAGACACAGGGGGGGTAATCTATGGCTACACCTTC. The chain couples TRBV11-2 to TRBJ1-2, with 8 bases identical to TRBD1. This CDR3 contains 16 residues. Trimming cost V 0 bases and J 4 bases; bases outside gene matches: 7. Germline V gene data show CDR1 as SGHAT and CDR2 as FQNNGV. Complete variable domain (other parts from reference TRBV11-2 and TRBJ1-2): EAGVAQSPRYKIIEKRQSVAFWCNPISGHATLYWYQQILGQGPKLLIQFQNNGVVDDSQLPKDRFSAERLKGVDSTLKIQPAKLEDSAVYLCASSLDTGGVIYGYTFGSGTRLTVV.

The chain carries TRBV5-1 and TRBJ2-5, with D possibly being TRBD2 (5 bases). Germline V gives CDR1 SGHRS, CDR2 YFSETQ. This CDR3 region has 12 residues. V was trimmed by 6 bases and J by 3 bases, leaving 9 bases between them. The CDR3: CASTGDKETQYF. For the CDR3, the DNA is TGCGCCAGCACCGGGGATAAAGAGACCCAGTACTTC.

The CDR3 spells CASSYAGAYEQYF. The CDR3 nucleotides read TGTGCCAGCAGTTACGCGGGAGCCTACGAGCAGTACTTC. The V call is TRBV6-5, the J call TRBJ2-7, with TRBD2 identical over 7 bases. Losses at the gene ends were 2 bases for V and 2 bases for J; bases not matched to a gene: 0. Germline V gives CDR1 MNHEY, CDR2 SVGAGI. The CDR3 is 13 residues long.

As for this clone: Its ends do not fully match the called genes, so a read error is possible. CDR3 residues: CASSPTGGAGNFGYTF. CDR3 DNA: TGTGCCAGCAGCCCCACAGGGGGCGCAGGTAACTTTGGCTACACCTTC. The chain has TRBV5-4 and TRBJ1-2; 9 nucleotides align to TRBD1. Germline V gene data show CDR1 as SGHNT and CDR2 as YYREEE (reference sequence). The CDR3 spans 16 residues.

The chain links TRBV6-1 to TRBJ2-1; D is ambiguous. The CDR3 runs to 13 residues. Germline CDR1 is MNHNS and CDR2 is SASEGT. Trimming shortened V by 5 bases and J by 3 bases, and 8 bases separated the two germline ends. The CDR3 sequence: CASSLSIYNEQFF. CDR3 DNA sequence: TGTGCCAGCAGTCTGAGTATCTACAATGAGCAGTTCTTC.